A single sample gave rise to the 31 T cell receptor beta chains below, sequenced in a study of blood T cell repertoires in COVID-19 (TCRdb year 2020). The library relied on the immunoSEQ multiplex PCR assay. TCRdb provides this immuneACCESS table in a form limited to in-frame rearrangements. Some clones are lacking; in checked studies, under half of them reflect an unresolved V gene, and why the rest are absent is not known. The sample contains around 500,000 clones, approximately 90% of them found a single time. The ten biggest clones cover 1.5% to 2% of the sample. The source material was PBMCs or T cells enriched from blood (not recorded which). These receptors originate from a woman aged 40 to 55 who had recovered from COVID-19.

The count of this clone is one. This sequence joins TRBV5-1 and TRBJ2-5; 8 bases are a match to TRBD2. This CDR3 has 15 amino acids. The germline V gene encodes CDR1 SGHRS and CDR2 YFSETQ. Trimming took 7 bases from V and 2 from J; bases not matched to a gene: 10. The CDR3 DNA follows: TGCGCCAGCGCTCCGACGGGACTAGTGCAAGAGACCCAGTACTTC. It specifies CASAPTGLVQETQYF.

The chain couples TRBV19 to TRBJ2-3; perhaps TRBD2 as D (6 bases). V shed 4 bases and J shed 0 bases, with 8 bases lying between them. The CDR3 totals 14 residues. Germline CDR1 LNHDA, CDR2 SQIVND (reference sequence). The CDR3 region is CASSSGTSTDTQYF. The CDR3 DNA reads TGTGCCAGTAGTAGCGGGACTAGCACAGATACGCAGTATTTT.

The J gene is TRBJ2-2, the V gene TRBV19, with 12 positions matching TRBD2. There are 18 residues in the CDR3. Looked up from germline, CDR1 is LNHDA and CDR2 is SQIVND (reference sequence). The V and J ends lost 7 bases and 1 base, in that order; junction bases with no gene match: 10. CDR3 in amino acids: CASTHLPGLAGNTGELFF. CDR3 in DNA: TGTGCCAGTACTCACCTTCCGGGACTAGCGGGGAACACCGGGGAGCTGTTTTTT.

This sequence joins TRBV6-1 and TRBJ1-1; D remains unclear. The germline V gene encodes CDR1 MNHNS and CDR2 SASEGT. Trimming removed 3 bases from V and 12 bases from J, with 11 bases in between. CDR3 length: 11 amino acids. The CDR3 DNA reads TGTGCCAGCAGTGACCGGGTCCCTACTTTCTTT. Residues: CASSDRVPTFF.

The CDR3 DNA reads TGCGCCAGCAGCTTGACGGCGCGGGAATACAATGAGCAGTTCTTC. Residues: CASSLTAREYNEQFF. The V call is TRBV5-1, the J call TRBJ2-1; a possible D gene is TRBD2 (6 bases). Germline-derived CDR1 and CDR2 are SGHRS and YFSETQ. Deletions cut 1 base from V and 4 bases from J, with 12 bases between. The CDR3 is 15 residues long.

The chain joins TRBV9 to TRBJ2-1; TRBD2 is a possible D gene (6 bases). Trimming cost V 6 bases and J 4 bases, with 17 bases left between them. The CDR3 loop spans 15 amino acids. In germline, CDR1 is SGDLS, CDR2 YYNGEE. CDR3 region: CASTRDIGGYNEQFF. CDR3 sequence (DNA): TGTGCCAGCACCCGTGATATAGGAGGGTACAATGAGCAGTTCTTC.

This chain joins TRBV4-3 and TRBJ2-1; no clear D gene. Trimming cost V 1 base and J 0 bases, with 10 bases left between them. Per the germline V gene, CDR1 is LGHNA and CDR2 is YSLEER. The CDR3 is 16 amino acids. The CDR3 bases are TGCGCCAGCAGCCAAGGGGCGACGAGCTCCTACAATGAGCAGTTCTTC. This sequence encodes CASSQGATSSYNEQFF.

The rearrangement uses TRBV5-1 and TRBJ1-2; 10 bases fit TRBD1. The CDR3 covers 14 residues. With 0 bases clipped from V and 7 bases from J, the junction kept 3 bases outside the gene matches. CDR1 is SGHRS and CDR2 is YFSETQ in the germline V gene. CDR3 DNA: TGCGCCAGCAGCTTGGGACAGGGGGCAGGTGGCTACACCTTC. Translating gives CASSLGQGAGGYTF.

V usage is TRBV12-3 or TRBV12-4 and J usage is TRBJ1-6; tentative D call: TRBD1 (6 bases). The ends were cut back, 6 bases at V and 8 bases at J, with 8 bases in the middle. The length of the CDR3 is 12 residues. CDR3: CASRHRDSPLHF. CDR3 in DNA: TGTGCCAGCAGACACAGGGATTCACCCCTCCACTTT.

The genes are TRBV7-9 and TRBJ1-6, with TRBD1 matching over 10 bases. CDR1 and CDR2 (germline): SEHNR, FQNEAQ (reference sequence). V was pared by 4 bases and J by 10 bases, with 16 bases of the junction left unmatched. CDR3 length: 18 amino acids. The CDR3 nucleotides read TGTGCCAGCAGCTCGGAACTAGACAGGGGGCTGGAGGGATCACCCCTCCACTTT. This gives the protein CASSSELDRGLEGSPLHF.

The chain has TRBV29-1 and TRBJ2-5; TRBD1 matches at 10 bases. Looked up from germline, CDR1 is SQVTM and CDR2 is ANQGSEA. V lost 3 bases to trimming and J lost 5 bases; unmatched junction nucleotides: 6. The CDR3 runs 14 residues. The CDR3 DNA follows: TGCAGCGTTGAGGTGACAGGGGGCAGGGAGACCCAGTACTTC. Translation: CSVEVTGGRETQYF.

J is TRBJ2-3 and V is TRBV5-1, with 7 bases identical to TRBD1. The J segment lost 2 bases and the V segment lost 5 bases, leaving 8 bases of the junction unmatched. This CDR3 is 15 amino acids long. Germline V gene sequence: CDR1 SGHRS, CDR2 YFSETQ. The CDR3 is CASRAPGTVTDTQYF. CDR3 coding DNA: TGCGCCAGCAGGGCCCCCGGGACAGTCACAGATACGCAGTATTTT.

V and J are TRBV10-1 and TRBJ2-5, with 11 nucleotides matching TRBD2. Germline CDR1 WNHNN, CDR2 SYGVQD (reference sequence). V lost 6 bases to trimming and J lost 2 bases; unmatched junction nucleotides: 5. This CDR3 has 15 residues. The CDR3 protein is CASRPGLAVQETQYF. Here the CDR3 DNA reads TGCGCCAGCAGACCGGGACTAGCGGTTCAAGAGACCCAGTACTTC.

The sample holds one count of this clone. The chain carries TRBV7-2 and TRBJ2-1, with 13 positions matching TRBD2. J was trimmed by 9 bases and V by 3 bases; bases with no gene match: 11. There are 17 residues in the CDR3. Germline values: CDR1 SGHTA, CDR2 FQGNSA. CDR3 loop: CASSLGRTSGSRVEQFF. CDR3 coding DNA: TGTGCCAGCAGCTTGGGTAGGACTAGCGGGAGTAGAGTTGAGCAGTTCTTC. The full variable domain, with the rest looked up from reference TRBV7-2 and TRBJ2-1, is GAGVSQSPSNKVTEKGKDVELRCDPISGHTALYWYRQSLGQGLEFLIYFQGNSAPDKSGLPSDRFSAERTGGSVSTLTIQRTQQEDSAVYLCASSLGRTSGSRVEQFFGPGTRLTVL.

This chain joins TRBV7-2 and TRBJ2-1; possible D gene TRBD2, 5 bases. The CDR3 consists of 15 residues. CDR1 and CDR2 from the germline V gene are SGHTA and FQGNSA. V was trimmed by 4 bases and J by 3 bases, leaving 13 bases between them. DNA for the CDR3: TGTGCCAGCAGCTGGACCGTTGGAGGCTACAATGAGCAGTTCTTC. It yields the protein CASSWTVGGYNEQFF. Together with reference TRBV7-2 and TRBJ2-1, the CDR3 gives the full variable domain: GAGVSQSPSNKVTEKGKDVELRCDPISGHTALYWYRQSLGQGLEFLIYFQGNSAPDKSGLPSDRFSAERTGGSVSTLTIQRTQQEDSAVYLCASSWTVGGYNEQFFGPGTRLTVL.

The CDR3 protein is CASSQDRSGLLYEQYF. For the CDR3, the DNA is TGCGCCAGCAGCCAAGATCGTTCAGGGTTACTCTACGAGCAGTACTTC. This chain uses TRBV4-3 with TRBJ2-7; perhaps TRBD1 as D (5 bases). The V gene's germline CDR1 is LGHNA and CDR2 YSLEER. This CDR3 is 16 amino acids long. V shed 0 bases and J shed 3 bases, with 15 bases lying between them.

The chain employs TRBV18 and TRBJ2-7; 8 bases match TRBD2. CDR1 is KGHSH and CDR2 is LQKENI in the germline V gene. The CDR3 extends over 13 amino acids. V lost 8 bases, J lost 7 bases, and 10 bases stayed unmatched. The CDR3 DNA is TGTGCCAGCGCAGACGGGAGGGGCGGGGAGCAGTACTTC. Translation gives CASADGRGGEQYF.

The chain has TRBV4-3 and TRBJ1-2, with a tentative D call TRBD1 (6 bases). Per germline, CDR1 LGHNA and CDR2 YSLEER. Trimming took 0 bases from V and 6 from J, leaving 11 bases between them. The CDR3 runs to 14 residues. The CDR3 DNA sequence: TGCGCCAGCAGCCAAGATGCCAGGACAGATGGCTACACCTTC. Amino acid sequence: CASSQDARTDGYTF.

The chain is built from TRBV19 and TRBJ2-5; 11 nucleotides line up with TRBD2. In germline, CDR1 is LNHDA, CDR2 SQIVND (reference sequence). The trim removed 5 bases at V and 5 bases at J, leaving 10 bases unmatched. The CDR3 sequence is 16 residues long. The CDR3 nucleotides read TGTGCCAGTAGTCCCCGGACTAGCGGGCGGACGGAGACCCAGTACTTC. Translating it yields CASSPRTSGRTETQYF.

This rearrangement joins TRBV5-4 to TRBJ2-5; 10 positions agree with TRBD1. The V segment lost 6 bases and the J segment 4 bases; nucleotides outside the gene matches: 12. Germline V gives CDR1 SGHNT, CDR2 YYREEE (reference sequence). The CDR3 has 16 residues. The CDR3 region is CASNTGRDRGRETQYF. CDR3 coding DNA: TGTGCCAGCAACACCGGAAGGGACAGGGGCAGAGAGACCCAGTACTTC.

This clone was recorded many times. The genes are TRBV10-3 and TRBJ2-7, with unresolved D. Germline lookup yields CDR1 ENHRY and CDR2 SYGVKD. CDR3 size: 17 residues. V lost 4 bases to trimming and J lost 0 bases, with 19 bases between them. For the CDR3, the DNA is TGTGCCATCAGTGCCCCCGTCGATGCTCGTAGCTCCTACGAGCAGTACTTC. This codes for CAISAPVDARSSYEQYF.

The chain links TRBV5-1 to TRBJ1-5; a possible D gene is TRBD1 (5 bases). This CDR3 comprises 14 residues. Per the germline V gene, CDR1 is SGHRS and CDR2 is YFSETQ. The V end was cut by 4 bases, the J end by 4 bases, with 12 bases between. CDR3 loop: CASSVGRRNQPQHF. The CDR3 nucleotides read TGCGCCAGCAGCGTGGGACGGAGGAATCAGCCCCAGCATTTT.

The chain is built from TRBV5-4 and TRBJ2-7; TRBD2 is a possible D gene (5 bases). The V end was cut by 6 bases, the J end by 0 bases, with 13 bases between. The CDR3 sequence is 14 residues long. CDR1 and CDR2 from the germline V gene are SGHNT and YYREEE (reference sequence). The CDR3 protein is CASMDGLSSYEQYF. DNA for the CDR3: TGTGCCAGCATGGATGGACTGAGCTCCTACGAGCAGTACTTC.

The chain recombines TRBV10-1 with TRBJ2-4; 11 nucleotides align to TRBD2. The CDR3 runs 15 residues. Germline-derived CDR1 and CDR2 are WNHNN and SYGVQD (reference sequence). The ends lost 5 bases at V and 7 bases at J; junction bases unmatched: 7. The CDR3 region has the DNA TGCGCCAGCAGTCTTAGCGGGAGGGCTGGGAACATTCAGTACTTC. It translates to CASSLSGRAGNIQYF.

This chain connects TRBV11-2 to TRBJ2-3; 9 bases match TRBD2. The CDR3 spans 15 residues. V lost 1 base to trimming and J lost 5 bases; unmatched junction nucleotides: 4. The germline CDR1 and CDR2 sequences are SGHAT and FQNNGV. In nucleotides, the CDR3 is TGTGCCAGCAGCTTAGTAGCGGGAGCCGAAGATACGCAGTATTTT. Its protein product is CASSLVAGAEDTQYF.

In DNA form, the CDR3 reads TGTGCCAGCAGTTACTCGAACAGGGCCACAGATACGCAGTATTTT. It yields the protein CASSYSNRATDTQYF. This rearrangement joins TRBV6-5 to TRBJ2-3; a possible D gene is TRBD1 (6 bases). The CDR3 is 15 amino acids. The V gene lost 0 bases and the J gene lost 2 bases, with 9 bases spanning the gap. CDR1 is MNHEY and CDR2 is SVGAGI in the germline V gene.

V gene TRBV7-2 combines with J gene TRBJ1-5, with 11 bases aligning to TRBD1. Germline lookup yields CDR1 SGHTA and CDR2 FQGNSA. This CDR3 has 15 amino acids. V dropped 3 bases and J dropped 6; count of bases not matched to a gene: 4. The CDR3 coding sequence is TGTGCCAGCAGCTTTCGGACAGGGGGCTTTCAGCCCCAGCATTTT. Translation gives CASSFRTGGFQPQHF.

This clone was counted a single time. V gene TRBV5-4 combines with J gene TRBJ2-1, with 14 bases aligning to TRBD2. Unmatched junction bases numbered 6, after V lost 0 bases and J lost 4 bases. Germline CDR1 SGHNT, CDR2 YYREEE (reference sequence). The CDR3 has 18 amino acids. The CDR3 DNA follows: TGTGCCAGCAGCTTGGGAGGACTAGCGGGAGGACGTTACAATGAGCAGTTCTTC. Protein sequence: CASSLGGLAGGRYNEQFF.

The chain couples TRBV27 to TRBJ1-2; a possible D gene is TRBD1 (5 bases). This CDR3 has 16 amino acids. Looked up from germline, CDR1 is MNHEY and CDR2 is SMNVEV (reference sequence). Trimming stripped 2 bases from V and 6 bases from J, with 19 bases between. The CDR3 region has the DNA TGTGCCAGCAGTTTAATTCTTGTAGGGGCCAGGGATGGCTACACCTTC. Translated, it gives CASSLILVGARDGYTF.

The rearrangement uses TRBV7-2 and TRBJ1-2; D gene ambiguous. V was trimmed by 5 bases and J by 7 bases, leaving 20 bases between them. Germline V gene sequence: CDR1 SGHTA, CDR2 FQGNSA. CDR3 size: 15 residues. CDR3 protein: CASSPNGESRSGYTF. Here the CDR3 DNA reads TGTGCCAGCAGCCCCAACGGAGAAAGTAGGTCTGGCTACACCTTC.

This chain connects TRBV5-1 to TRBJ2-2, with 7 bases aligning to TRBD1. From germline, CDR1 is SGHRS and CDR2 YFSETQ. Unmatched junction bases numbered 11, after V lost 2 bases and J lost 7 bases. CDR3 length equals 16 residues. The CDR3 DNA reads TGCGCCAGCAGCTTTCGACAGGGTGTTGGATACGGGGAGCTGTTTTTT. Translated, it gives CASSFRQGVGYGELFF.